The rows below give T cell receptor beta chains drawn from one sample of a study of CD8 T cells in Susac syndrome. MiXCR was run by TCRdb on the immunoSEQ multiplex PCR reads, yielding one entry per CDR3 protein. The sample holds some 150,000 distinct CDR3 sequences, approximately 95% seen once. The sequencing input was CD4+ T cells from PBMCs. The receptor source for this set is a human donor with Susac syndrome. The CDR3 runs from the conserved cysteine through the conserved F or W. A D gene is named only where the DNA matches it firmly. Expanded clones are given a class, and other clones once, few, many or no size at all.

v_gene	j_gene	abundance	d_gene	CDR3aa	CDR3nt
TRBV30	TRBJ1-2	-	-	CAWTPDRSYGYTF	TGTGCCTGGACCCCCGATCGGAGCTATGGCTACACCTTC
TRBV4-2	TRBJ2-5	-	-	CASSPRLGGVGETQYF	TGTGCCAGCAGCCCCCGGTTGGGGGGCGTGGGGGAGACCCAGTACTTC
TRBV4-1	TRBJ2-5	-	TRBD2	CASSLMGEGLWETQYF	TGCGCCAGCAGCCTAATGGGGGAGGGCCTCTGGGAGACCCAGTACTTC
TRBV9	TRBJ1-5	-	-	CASSVGEGRNQPQHF	TGTGCCAGCAGCGTAGGGGAGGGGAGGAATCAGCCCCAGCATTTT
TRBV7-2	TRBJ2-7	-	-	CASSFRRDHEQYF	TGTGCCAGCAGCTTTCGGAGGGACCACGAGCAGTACTTC
TRBV28	TRBJ1-2	-	-	CASSGDTNYGYTF	TGTGCCAGCAGCGGCGACACCAACTATGGCTACACCTTC
TRBV7-3	TRBJ2-3	-	-	CASSGLGTDTQYF	TGTGCCAGCAGCGGACTCGGCACAGATACGCAGTATTTT
TRBV20-1	TRBJ2-1	-	TRBD2	CSASRSGRAREQFF	TGCAGTGCTAGCCGGAGCGGGAGGGCCCGGGAGCAGTTCTTC
TRBV20-1	TRBJ2-3	once	TRBD2	CSARDPRQRGGSTDTQYF	TGCAGTGCTAGAGACCCCAGACAGCGGGGGGGTAGCACAGATACGCAGTATTTT
TRBV28	TRBJ2-5	-	-	CASKQETQYF	TGTGCCAGCAAGCAGGAGACCCAGTACTTC
TRBV2	TRBJ1-6	-	-	CASRETGVYNSPLHF	TGTGCCAGCAGGGAAACTGGAGTGTACAATTCACCCCTCCACTTT
TRBV29-1	TRBJ2-7	-	-	CSVDSGRVGEQYF	TGCAGCGTTGACTCTGGCAGGGTTGGCGAGCAGTACTTC
TRBV4-2	TRBJ2-5	-	TRBD1	CASSQGRTGQETQYF	TGTGCCAGCAGCCAGGGAAGGACAGGCCAAGAGACCCAGTACTTC
TRBV6-6	TRBJ2-3	-	TRBD2	CASSSGTRRDTQYF	TGTGCCAGCAGTTCAGGGACTAGGAGAGATACGCAGTATTTT
TRBV20-1	TRBJ2-7	once	-	CSATTGGYEQYF	TGCAGTGCTACCACGGGCGGTTACGAGCAGTACTTC
TRBV5-1	TRBJ2-3	-	TRBD1	CASSLAGTARHTQYF	TGCGCCAGCAGCTTGGCAGGGACAGCTCGCCATACGCAGTATTTT
TRBV20-1	TRBJ1-2	-	-	CSANGGFGYGYTF	TGCAGTGCTAACGGCGGGTTTGGCTATGGCTACACCTTC
TRBV5-1	TRBJ2-7	-	TRBD1	CASSPRGTGGYEQYF	TGCGCCAGCAGCCCACGAGGGACAGGGGGGTACGAGCAGTACTTC
TRBV30	TRBJ2-7	few	TRBD1	CAWSVRGGSSYEQYF	TGTGCCTGGAGTGTACGAGGGGGCAGCTCCTACGAGCAGTACTTC
TRBV27	TRBJ1-1	-	TRBD1	CASSVDRAPMNTEAFF	TGTGCCAGCAGTGTTGACAGGGCTCCCATGAACACTGAAGCTTTCTTT
TRBV24-1	TRBJ2-3	-	-	CATSDLGGTPGDTQYF	TGTGCCACCAGTGATTTGGGAGGGACTCCGGGGGATACGCAGTATTTT
TRBV3-1	TRBJ1-1	once	-	CASSQARTEAFF	TGTGCCAGCAGCCAAGCTAGGACTGAAGCTTTCTTT
TRBV29-1	TRBJ2-7	-	-	CSVWLPYEQYF	TGCAGCGTGTGGTTGCCCTACGAGCAGTACTTC
TRBV12-3/TRBV12-4	TRBJ1-1	-	-	CASSARVWDTEAFF	TGTGCCAGCAGTGCCAGGGTCTGGGACACTGAAGCTTTCTTT
TRBV10-3	TRBJ2-7	-	-	CAISDGRWEQYF	TGTGCCATCAGTGATGGTAGGTGGGAGCAATACTTC
TRBV6-2/TRBV6-3	TRBJ2-7	-	TRBD1	CASGWTGGEQYF	TGTGCCAGCGGATGGACAGGGGGCGAGCAGTACTTC
TRBV30	TRBJ2-5	-	TRBD2	CASHLLSGRNETQYF	TGTGCCAGTCACCTACTTAGCGGGAGGAATGAGACCCAGTACTTC
TRBV18	TRBJ2-5	-	-	CASSPRIQETQYF	TGTGCCAGCTCACCACGGATCCAAGAGACCCAGTACTTC
TRBV11-2	TRBJ2-3	-	-	CASSLGRGGLNTQYF	TGTGCCAGCAGCTTAGGGAGAGGAGGGCTTAATACGCAGTATTTT
TRBV4-2	TRBJ2-5	-	-	CASSQEAGLISETQYF	TGTGCCAGCAGCCAAGAGGCGGGGCTAATATCGGAGACCCAGTACTTC
TRBV7-2	TRBJ1-2	-	-	CASSLVRGYTF	TGTGCCAGCAGCTTAGTGCGTGGCTACACCTTC
TRBV4-3	TRBJ2-7	-	-	CASSQDQAPYYEQYF	TGCGCCAGCAGCCAAGATCAAGCGCCATACTACGAGCAGTACTTC
TRBV6-6	TRBJ1-2	once	TRBD1	CASSKGADTF	TGTGCCAGCAGCAAGGGGGCGGACACCTTC
TRBV9	TRBJ2-1	-	TRBD2	CASSPGLEYNEQFF	TGTGCCAGCAGCCCGGGACTAGAATACAATGAGCAGTTCTTC
TRBV24-1	TRBJ2-3	few	-	CATEDTDTQYF	TGTGCCACCGAAGACACAGATACGCAGTATTTT